Presented here are 3 T cell receptor beta chains from one specimen sequenced in a study of shared clonotypes between healthy human individuals. CD45RO negativity and positive selection for CCR7 defined naive CD8 cells, a population that excluded terminally differentiated effector memory CD45RA+ cells. The repertoire was sequenced with immunoSEQ multiplex PCR; TCRdb's copy has only in-frame clones and lacks some. The repertoire holds more than 2 million clones, with about 95% as singletons. Sequencing was carried out using naive CD8+ T cells sorted from blood. These TCRs come from a man aged 18-30 years in good health.

The count of this clone is one. Other DNA sequences from this sample encode an identical CDR3 as well. This chain joins TRBV6-5 and TRBJ2-7, with TRBD1 identical over 9 bases. The CDR3 runs 15 residues. V trimming: 2 bases; J trimming: 2 bases; junction bases outside the gene matches: 4. CDR1 is MNHEY, CDR2 SVGAGI, per germline. CDR3 sequence (DNA): TGTGCCAGCAGTTACGGTACAGGGGGCACCTACGAGCAGTACTTC. Translation gives CASSYGTGGTYEQYF.

The V call is TRBV27, the J call TRBJ1-2; 11 bases are a match to TRBD1. Germline values: CDR1 MNHEY, CDR2 SMNVEV (reference sequence). The CDR3 runs 16 residues. V shed 3 bases, J shed 4 bases, and the junction held 7 bases outside the gene matches. The CDR3 reads CASSFVRGTGGYGYTF. The CDR3 DNA reads TGTGCCAGCAGTTTTGTCAGAGGGACAGGGGGCTATGGCTACACCTTC.

V is TRBV19 and J is TRBJ2-3, with TRBD2 matching 7 bases. CDR1 LNHDA and CDR2 SQIVND come from the germline V gene (reference sequence). V dropped 3 bases and J dropped 6; count of bases not matched to a gene: 9. CDR3 length: 15 residues. DNA of the CDR3: TGTGCCAGTAGTATCGCGGGGGACTCGAAGGATACGCAGTATTTT. Translation: CASSIAGDSKDTQYF.